A single sample gave rise to the 19 T cell receptor beta chains below, sequenced in a study of blood T cell repertoires in COVID-19. The data were produced by immunoSEQ multiplex PCR, yet TCRdb's version contains in-frame clones alone and is incomplete. The repertoire includes about 60,000 clones, over 60% of them detected once, and 15% to 25% sits in the top ten. The sequencing input was peripheral blood. The receptors shown here come from a man aged 30 to 39 with COVID-19, enrolled during active disease.

The V and J genes are TRBV3-1 (or the pseudogene TRBV3-2) and TRBJ2-5; 9 nucleotides align to TRBD2. Per the germline V gene, CDR1 is LGHDT and CDR2 is YNNKEL (reference sequence). The CDR3 totals 16 residues. Trimming removed 2 bases from V and 2 bases from J; junction bases left unmatched: 6. For the CDR3, the DNA is TGTGCCAGCAGCCAATCTCTAGCGGGGTTACAAGAGACCCAGTACTTC. Protein sequence: CASSQSLAGLQETQYF.

This chain links TRBV6-2 or TRBV6-3 with TRBJ1-2; the D is unclear. This CDR3 region has 15 residues. V was trimmed by 5 bases and J by 2 bases, leaving 15 bases between them. Germline-derived CDR1 and CDR2 are MNHEY and SVGEGT. The CDR3 nucleotides read TGTGCCAGCAGTCCCCCAGTACCCGCAAACTATGGCTACACCTTC. It is translated as CASSPPVPANYGYTF.

This chain uses TRBV5-6 with TRBJ2-5, with TRBD1 identical over 7 bases. The CDR3 length is 15 residues. Germline assignment: CDR1 SGHDT and CDR2 YYEEEE. V was pared by 4 bases and J by 5 bases, with 11 bases of the junction left unmatched. CDR3 nucleotides: TGTGCCAGCAGCCCTGGGGTAGGGGGCGCGGAGACCCAGTACTTC. This sequence encodes CASSPGVGGAETQYF.

CDR3 sequence reads: CASSRDRRGTEAFF. The CDR3 DNA is TGCGCCAGCAGCCGAGACAGGCGGGGGACTGAAGCTTTCTTT. The chain uses TRBV4-3 and TRBJ1-1; perhaps TRBD1 as D (6 bases). The CDR3 is 14 residues long. Germline CDR1 is LGHNA and CDR2 is YSLEER. Trimming took off 4 bases at V and 5 bases at J, with 14 bases between the two ends.

V usage is TRBV12-3 or TRBV12-4 and J usage is TRBJ2-3; TRBD2 might be the D (5 bases). The CDR3 covers 12 residues. Trimming left V 7 bases short and J 5 bases short, with 10 bases between. CDR3 DNA: TGTGCCAGCACCGTTAGCGTAGATACGCAGTATTTT. Amino acids: CASTVSVDTQYF.

The chain is built from TRBV5-6 and TRBJ2-7; D may be TRBD2 (6 bases). This CDR3 is built from 14 residues. V lost 0 bases and J lost 3, with 10 bases in between. Germline CDR1 SGHDT, CDR2 YYEEEE. CDR3 sequence reads: CASSLAGTVYEQYF. The CDR3 bases are TGTGCCAGCAGCTTGGCCGGGACTGTCTACGAGCAGTACTTC. Drawing the rest from reference TRBV5-6 and TRBJ2-7, the complete variable domain is DAGVTQSPTHLIKTRGQQVTLRCSPKSGHDTVSWYQQALGQGPQFIFQYYEEEERQRGNFPDRFSGHQFPNYSSELNVNALLLGDSALYLCASSLAGTVYEQYFGPGTRLTVT.

This rearrangement joins TRBV28 to TRBJ2-7, with TRBD1 matching over 8 bases. There are 14 residues in the CDR3. The V and J ends lost 6 bases and 7 bases, in that order; junction bases with no gene match: 11. Germline loops: CDR1 MDHEN, CDR2 SYDVKM. The CDR3 bases are TGTGCCAGCAGATATCTACAGGGGGTTGCTGAGCAGTACTTC. Residues: CASRYLQGVAEQYF.

The chain is built from TRBV5-4 and TRBJ2-4, with D possibly matching TRBD1 (6 bases). Germline V CDR1 and CDR2: SGHNT, YYREEE (reference sequence). The CDR3 length is 15 residues. V was clipped by 4 bases and J by 5 bases, with 16 bases between them. The CDR3 loop reads CASSRALEGENIQYF. The CDR3 DNA reads TGTGCCAGCAGCCGGGCCCTAGAGGGGGAAAACATTCAGTACTTC.

This chain uses TRBV25-1 with TRBJ2-7, with D possibly being TRBD2 (6 bases). V gave up 3 bases and J gave up 0 bases, with 12 bases separating them. The CDR3 has 15 residues. Germline loops: CDR1 MGHDK, CDR2 SYGVNS. CDR3 region: CASSDSRGASYEQYF. In DNA, the CDR3 is TGTGCCAGCAGTGATTCTCGCGGGGCCTCCTACGAGCAGTACTTC.

This chain links TRBV19 with TRBJ1-5, with D perhaps TRBD1 (5 bases). CDR3 length equals 17 residues. Germline CDR1 reads LNHDA; CDR2 reads SQIVND (reference sequence). The germline V and J ends were trimmed by 7 bases and 1 base, with 20 bases remaining between them. The chain's CDR3 is CASTSGRGYGSNQPQHF. As DNA, the CDR3 is TGTGCCAGTACCTCCGGAAGGGGATATGGGAGCAATCAGCCCCAGCATTTT.

The V call is TRBV6-5, the J call TRBJ2-7; D might be TRBD1 (6 bases). Trimming stripped 5 bases from V and 0 bases from J, with 11 bases between. CDR3 size: 14 residues. The germline V gene has CDR1 MNHEY and CDR2 SVGAGI. CDR3 coding DNA: TGTGCCAGCAGTAGACCGGGACACTCCTACGAGCAGTACTTC. This codes for CASSRPGHSYEQYF.

The gene calls are TRBV10-3 and TRBJ1-2; 8 bases agree with TRBD1. The ends lost 8 bases at V and 4 bases at J; junction bases unmatched: 9. Germline V gives CDR1 ENHRY, CDR2 SYGVKD. CDR3 size: 14 residues. The CDR3 coding sequence is TGTGCCATCCGGGGCCCGGACAGGGCCTATGGCTACACCTTC. Translated, it gives CAIRGPDRAYGYTF.

The chain employs TRBV6-2 or TRBV6-3 and TRBJ1-1; 9 bases agree with TRBD1. In germline, CDR1 is MNHEY, CDR2 SVGEGT. The CDR3 runs to 14 residues. After removal of 5 bases from V and 10 bases from J, the junction contained 11 bases not matched to a gene. CDR3 coding DNA: TGTGCCAGCAGTCCCTCGGGGACAGGGTTAGCAGCTTTCTTT. Translated, it gives CASSPSGTGLAAFF.

V and J are TRBV5-5 and TRBJ1-5; 7 nucleotides line up with TRBD1. CDR1 and CDR2 from the germline V gene are SGHKS and YYEKEE (reference sequence). V shed 2 bases, J shed 0 bases, and the junction held 8 bases outside the gene matches. The CDR3 has 17 residues. This CDR3 is CASSFRDSPYSNQPQHF. CDR3 DNA: TGTGCCAGCAGCTTCCGGGACAGTCCTTATAGCAATCAGCCCCAGCATTTT.

The chain recombines TRBV5-6 with TRBJ2-2; maybe TRBD1 (5 bases). V gave up 2 bases and J gave up 4 bases, with 9 bases separating them. Germline-derived CDR1 and CDR2 are SGHDT and YYEEEE. This CDR3 is 14 amino acids long. The CDR3 spells CASSFFRGTGELFF. The DNA for the CDR3 is TGTGCCAGCAGCTTTTTTAGGGGCACCGGGGAGCTGTTTTTT.

There are a few counts of this clone. Within the sample, other DNA sequences also encode this same CDR3. The chain joins TRBV2 to TRBJ2-7; a weak D match, TRBD2 (6 bases). V was shortened by 6 bases and J by 0 bases, with 6 bases between the two germline ends. CDR3 length: 12 residues. From germline, CDR1 is SNHLY and CDR2 FYNNEI. In DNA, the CDR3 is TGTGCCAGCAGGGGGGGCTCCTACGAGCAGTACTTC. This translates into CASRGGSYEQYF.

The chain's CDR3 is CASSQDQGQGTIYGYTF. CDR3 nucleotide sequence: TGCGCCAGCAGCCAAGATCAAGGACAGGGGACAATCTATGGCTACACCTTC. This chain uses TRBV4-1 with TRBJ1-2, with 9 bases fitting TRBD1. V trimming: 0 bases; J trimming: 4 bases; junction bases outside the gene matches: 9. The length of the CDR3 is 17 residues. Germline CDR1 MGHRA, CDR2 YSYEKL.

This sequence joins TRBV4-2 and TRBJ2-3, with 9 bases identical to TRBD2. V lost 0 bases and J lost 5; bases outside the gene matches: 9. The CDR3 is made up of 17 amino acids. From germline, CDR1 is LGHNA and CDR2 YNFKEQ. The CDR3 nucleotides are TGTGCCAGCAGCCAAGATGCGGGGGGGCATGTTAGAGATACGCAGTATTTT. Protein product: CASSQDAGGHVRDTQYF.

The chain employs TRBV14 and TRBJ2-5, with D unclear. The germline V gene encodes CDR1 SGHDN and CDR2 FVKESK. This CDR3 is 15 amino acids long. V was cut by 1 base and J by 5 bases, with 14 bases left in between. CDR3 bases: TGTGCCAGCAGCCAAGGTTACACCGCGGTGGAGACCCAGTACTTC. Translation: CASSQGYTAVETQYF.